The next 14 T cell receptor beta chains were all read from a single sample in a study of blood T cell repertoires in COVID-19. Clones were read by immunoSEQ multiplex PCR, and TCRdb kept only the in-frame ones, dropping some. Found here are some 200,000 clones, 80% to 95% of them singletons; the top ten hold 0.5% to 0.65%. The sequenced material came from peripheral blood. The receptors shown here come from a man between 50 and 59 years old with acute or convalescent COVID-19.

The table lists this clone with a count of one. The chain has TRBV7-6 and TRBJ2-1, with 7 bases aligning to TRBD2. Germline V gene sequence: CDR1 SGHVS, CDR2 FNYEAQ. This CDR3 is built from 15 residues. V was pared by 2 bases and J by 4 bases, with 5 bases of the junction left unmatched. CDR3 sequence (DNA): TGTGCCAGCAGCTTACGGGCGGGGGAATACAATGAGCAGTTCTTC. Translated: CASSLRAGEYNEQFF. Based on the CDR3 plus reference TRBV7-6 and TRBJ2-1, the full variable domain is GAGVSQSPRYKVTKRGQDVALRCDPISGHVSLYWYRQALGQGPEFLTYFNYEAQQDKSGLPNDRFSAERPEGSISTLTIQRTEQRDSAMYRCASSLRAGEYNEQFFGPGTRLTVL.

The chain employs TRBV7-8 and TRBJ1-3; a possible D gene is TRBD1 (5 bases). The CDR3 is 17 amino acids. Germline V CDR1 and CDR2: SGHVS, FQNEAQ. V lost 1 base and J 4 bases, leaving 17 bases between the germline ends. DNA for the CDR3: TGTGCCAGCAGCTTAGGCCAGGACAACCGCTGGGGAAACACCATATATTTT. Translated, it gives CASSLGQDNRWGNTIYF.

This clone has a handful of counts. Within the sample, other DNA sequences also encode this same CDR3. This chain connects TRBV9 to TRBJ1-1; TRBD1 aligns across 11 bases. The CDR3 contains 15 residues. V was pared by 0 bases and J by 3 bases, with 1 base of the junction left unmatched. Germline CDR1 and CDR2: SGDLS and YYNGEE. As DNA, the CDR3 is TGTGCCAGCAGCGTAGGGGGACAGGGGGACACTGAAGCTTTCTTT. Amino acids: CASSVGGQGDTEAFF.

The rearrangement joins TRBV18 to TRBJ2-7; D perhaps matches TRBD1 (6 bases). The CDR3 consists of 14 residues. Germline assignment: CDR1 KGHSH and CDR2 LQKENI. Trimming took 4 bases from V and 2 from J, leaving 12 bases between them. CDR3: CASSLGAGAYEQYV. CDR3 bases: TGTGCCAGCTCACTGGGGGCAGGGGCCTACGAGCAGTACGTC.

The rearrangement uses TRBV6-2 or TRBV6-3 and TRBJ2-7, with D possibly being TRBD2 (6 bases). The CDR3 runs 13 residues. Germline values: CDR1 MNHEY, CDR2 SVGEGT. V shed 6 bases and J shed 7 bases, with 16 bases lying between them. The CDR3 here is CASSPDLAWEQYV. CDR3 nucleotides: TGTGCCAGCAGCCCCGACCTAGCGTGGGAGCAGTACGTC.

The chain joins TRBV11-1 to TRBJ2-7; 10 bases align to TRBD2. After removal of 2 bases from V and 6 bases from J, the junction contained 4 bases not matched to a gene. This CDR3 spans 14 amino acids. Germline CDR1 SGHAT, CDR2 FQDESV (reference sequence). CDR3 amino acids: CASSLTVAGGEQYF. In DNA, the CDR3 is TGTGCCAGCAGCTTAACGGTAGCGGGAGGCGAGCAGTACTTC.

This sequence joins TRBV19 and TRBJ2-1; 9 bases align to TRBD2. With 10 bases clipped from V and 6 bases from J, the junction kept 13 bases outside the gene matches. Germline V gives CDR1 LNHDA, CDR2 SQIVND (reference sequence). The CDR3 runs 15 residues. Here the CDR3 DNA reads TGTGCCACCCAAAACGAGCGGGAGGCCATCAATGAGCAGTTCTTC. Residues: CATQNEREAINEQFF.

J is TRBJ2-7 and V is TRBV10-3; 11 positions agree with TRBD2. Per germline, CDR1 ENHRY and CDR2 SYGVKD. CDR3 size: 15 residues. V dropped 6 bases and J dropped 2; count of bases not matched to a gene: 6. Here the CDR3 reads CAIRNGLAGAYEQYF. The CDR3 DNA is TGTGCCATCAGAAACGGACTAGCGGGCGCCTACGAGCAGTACTTC.

The V and J genes are TRBV11-2 and TRBJ2-1; TRBD2 matches 7 bases. The CDR3 has 15 amino acids. J was trimmed by 2 bases and V by 1 base; bases with no gene match: 2. Germline V gene sequence: CDR1 SGHAT, CDR2 FQNNGV. The CDR3 DNA reads TGTGCCAGCAGCTTAGGCGGGAGCCCCTACAATGAGCAGTTCTTC. This encodes CASSLGGSPYNEQFF.

The chain is built from TRBV5-6 and TRBJ1-4, with TRBD1 as a possible D gene (5 bases). The CDR3 length is 14 residues. Germline CDR1 is SGHDT and CDR2 is YYEEEE. V lost 4 bases and J lost 8, with 15 bases in between. The CDR3, as DNA: TGTGCCAGCAGCGCCAGTGGGGCGGGGGAAAAACTGTTTTTT. Its translation: CASSASGAGEKLFF.

The chain couples TRBV2 to TRBJ1-1; TRBD1 might be the D (5 bases). This CDR3 has 20 amino acids. CDR1 is SNHLY and CDR2 is FYNNEI in the germline V gene. The ends were cut back, 5 bases at V and 0 bases at J, with 28 bases in the middle. The CDR3 DNA reads as TGTGCCAGCAGTTTAGGCCAGGGAGGGGTTGTGGCGAACTTGAACACTGAAGCTTTCTTT. Amino acids: CASSLGQGGVVANLNTEAFF.

The gene calls are TRBV4-1 and TRBJ2-3, with TRBD2 matching 10 bases. The germline CDR1 and CDR2 sequences are MGHRA and YSYEKL. The length of the CDR3 is 16 residues. V shed 2 bases, J shed 4 bases, and the junction held 6 bases outside the gene matches. The CDR3, as DNA: TGCGCCAGCAGCCAATCCGGGACTAGCGTTTCAGATACGCAGTATTTT. The encoded protein is CASSQSGTSVSDTQYF.

V gene TRBV5-1 combines with J gene TRBJ2-1, with 13 bases fitting TRBD2. Trimming at V came to 4 bases and at J to 2 bases, leaving 3 bases not matched to a gene. Germline V gene sequence: CDR1 SGHRS, CDR2 YFSETQ. This CDR3 contains 16 residues. Here the CDR3 reads CASSRGLAGTYNEQFF. The CDR3 DNA follows: TGCGCCAGCAGCCGGGGACTAGCGGGGACCTACAATGAGCAGTTCTTC.

The chain uses TRBV11-2 and TRBJ1-2, with a possible D match to TRBD1 (6 bases). Germline CDR1 and CDR2: SGHAT and FQNNGV. V was trimmed by 3 bases and J by 6 bases, leaving 14 bases between them. The CDR3 loop spans 14 amino acids. For the CDR3, the DNA is TGTGCCAGCAGCTTTACCACAGGGAGTCATGGCTACACCTTC. This translates into CASSFTTGSHGYTF. Drawing the rest from reference TRBV11-2 and TRBJ1-2, the complete variable domain is EAGVAQSPRYKIIEKRQSVAFWCNPISGHATLYWYQQILGQGPKLLIQFQNNGVVDDSQLPKDRFSAERLKGVDSTLKIQPAKLEDSAVYLCASSFTTGSHGYTFGSGTRLTVV.